The rows below give T cell receptor beta chains drawn from one sample of a study of blood T cell repertoires in COVID-19. Sequencing was performed with immunoSEQ multiplex PCR; in TCRdb, only in-frame clones are kept and a portion is missing. This sample has 250,000 or so clones; 85% to 90% occur once, and the top ten carry less than 5%. Sequencing was performed on peripheral blood. These receptors were collected from a woman between 40 and 55 years old who had recovered from COVID-19. CDR3s include the opening cysteine and the closing phenylalanine or tryptophan. Clone size is not always given. Where it is, it says once, few, many or a class for expanded clones.

clone size	J gene	V gene	CDR3 length	CDR3 protein
NA	TRBJ1-2	TRBV5-6	14	CASSYGQGVYGYTF
NA	TRBJ1-2	TRBV3-1/TRBV3-2	14	CASSHPGQGSGYTF
NA	TRBJ1-3	TRBV19	15	CATVGTLVAGNTIYF
NA	TRBJ1-1	TRBV6-5	13	CASSQFAGAGAFF
NA	TRBJ1-5	TRBV19	15	CASSIWDREGQPQHF
NA	TRBJ1-2	TRBV5-6	13	CASSLWGVYGYTF
NA	TRBJ2-3	TRBV7-9	13	CASSQTAGDTQYF
NA	TRBJ2-2	TRBV5-6	16	CASSLESGRDTGELFF
NA	TRBJ1-2	TRBV7-9	14	CASSLSNTNYGYTF
few	TRBJ2-2	TRBV16	16	CASTQRGLQNTGELFF
NA	TRBJ2-3	TRBV2	16	CASSVSTGVLTDTQYF
NA	TRBJ1-1	TRBV7-3	14	CASSPDRGGTEAFF
NA	TRBJ2-5	TRBV29-1	14	CSVRDWRPGETQYF
NA	TRBJ1-1	TRBV5-6	13	CASSLDSHTEAFF
NA	TRBJ1-2	TRBV28	16	CASRGTDRGLDYGYTF
NA	TRBJ1-1	TRBV5-1	16	CASSNPGAVMNTEAFF
once	TRBJ1-2	TRBV7-9	15	CASSLVGGQGRGYTF
NA	TRBJ2-1	TRBV11-3	15	CASSHEGQGFSEQFF
NA	TRBJ2-2	TRBV18	17	CASSPGRLAGFTGELFF
NA	TRBJ2-7	TRBV7-6	14	CASSPSGASYEQYF
NA	TRBJ1-2	TRBV5-1	13	CASSLTTNYGYTF
NA	TRBJ1-3	TRBV5-4	14	CASSLDTSGNTIYF
once	TRBJ2-3	TRBV24-1	12	CATSVQGDTQYF
NA	TRBJ1-1	TRBV2	14	CASSEQGQGTEAFF
NA	TRBJ2-5	TRBV13	13	CASSRGLRETQYF
NA	TRBJ1-2	TRBV6-4	15	CASSEDTGTGDGYTF
NA	TRBJ2-7	TRBV5-1	13	CASSGSGVYEQYF
NA	TRBJ1-6	TRBV4-1	22	CASSQDVGNSTGIIFSNRPLHF
NA	TRBJ2-5	TRBV5-6	18	CASSKSAGSLLTGETQYF
NA	TRBJ1-3	TRBV6-5	15	CAFSRQGGSGNTIYF
NA	TRBJ2-6	TRBV18	15	CASSPQGTGANVLTF
NA	TRBJ1-3	TRBV5-1	16	CASSRDMDISGNTIYF
NA	TRBJ1-6	TRBV27	15	CASSALTGGNSPLHF
medium-sized	TRBJ1-1	TRBV5-1	16	CASSLLGQGGNTEAFF
NA	TRBJ1-1	TRBV9	12	CASSVIDTEAFF
NA	TRBJ1-6	TRBV6-5	14	CASRGASGSSPLHF